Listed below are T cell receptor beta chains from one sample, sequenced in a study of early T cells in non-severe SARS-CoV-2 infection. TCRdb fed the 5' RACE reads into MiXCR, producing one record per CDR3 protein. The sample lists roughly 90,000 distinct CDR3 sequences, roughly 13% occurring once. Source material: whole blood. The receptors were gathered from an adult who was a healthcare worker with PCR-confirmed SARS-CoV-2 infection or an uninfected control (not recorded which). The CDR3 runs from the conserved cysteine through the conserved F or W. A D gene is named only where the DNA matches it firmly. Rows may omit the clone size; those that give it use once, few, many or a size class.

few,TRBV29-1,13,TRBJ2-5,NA,CSVRDPVRETQYF,TGCAGCGTGAGGGATCCGGTAAGAGAGACCCAGTACTTC
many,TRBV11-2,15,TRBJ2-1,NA,CASSPKRPGVYEQFF,TGTGCCAGCAGCCCTAAGCGTCCAGGGGTTTATGAGCAGTTCTTC
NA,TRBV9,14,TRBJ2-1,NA,CASSEGMLLDEQFF,TGTGCCAGCAGCGAGGGCATGTTACTTGATGAGCAGTTCTTC
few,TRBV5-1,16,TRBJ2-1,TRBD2,CASSDTSGTRAHEQFF,TGCGCCAGCAGCGACACTAGCGGGACCCGCGCGCACGAGCAGTTCTTC
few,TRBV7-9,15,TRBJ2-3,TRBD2,CASSFTSGGTDTQYF,TGTGCCAGCAGCTTTACTAGCGGTGGCACAGATACGCAGTATTTT
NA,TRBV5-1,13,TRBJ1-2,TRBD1,CASSLDRGVGYTF,TGCGCCAGCAGCTTGGACAGGGGAGTTGGCTACACCTTC
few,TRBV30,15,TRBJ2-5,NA,CAWSVRAGLQETQYF,TGTGCCTGGAGTGTACGGGCGGGACTCCAAGAGACCCAGTACTTC
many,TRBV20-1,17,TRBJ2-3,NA,CSAIPIKGVSTTDTQYF,TGCAGTGCTATACCAATCAAGGGGGTGTCAACCACAGATACGCAGTATTTT
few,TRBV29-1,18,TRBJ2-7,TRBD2,CSPSEVLAGGPGPGEQYF,TGCAGCCCTAGCGAAGTCCTAGCGGGAGGGCCAGGTCCAGGTGAGCAGTACTTC
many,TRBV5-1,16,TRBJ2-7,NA,CASSLQISESSGEQYF,TGCGCCAGCAGCCTACAAATCAGCGAATCTTCGGGGGAGCAGTACTTC
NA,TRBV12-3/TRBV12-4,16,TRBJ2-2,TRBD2,CASSWTSLANTGELFF,TGTGCCAGCAGTTGGACTAGCCTTGCGAACACCGGGGAGCTGTTTTTT
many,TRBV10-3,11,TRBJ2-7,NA,CAIGVSGEQYF,TGTGCCATCGGGGTTTCAGGTGAGCAGTACTTC
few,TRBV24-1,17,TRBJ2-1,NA,CATKASYVRYLGHEQFF,TGTGCCACCAAGGCGTCGTATGTAAGGTATCTCGGACATGAGCAGTTCTTC
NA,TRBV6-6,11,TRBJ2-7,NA,CASGSWIEQYF,TGTGCCAGCGGGTCCTGGATCGAGCAGTACTTC
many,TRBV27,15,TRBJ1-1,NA,CASSPIQGMNTEAFF,TGTGCCAGCAGTCCGATTCAGGGGATGAACACTGAAGCTTTCTTT
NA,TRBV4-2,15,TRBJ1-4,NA,CASSQDTLGNEKLFF,TGTGCCAGCAGCCAAGATACGCTAGGGAATGAAAAACTGTTTTTT
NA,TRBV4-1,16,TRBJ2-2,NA,CASSQDWQGGTGELFF,TGCGCCAGCAGCCAAGATTGGCAGGGAGGCACCGGGGAGCTGTTTTTT
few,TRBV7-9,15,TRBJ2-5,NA,CASSIRPRGYETQYF,TGTGCCAGCAGCATTCGGCCCCGGGGATACGAGACCCAGTACTTC
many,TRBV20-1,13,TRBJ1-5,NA,CSARSPGVKTQHF,TGCAGTGCTAGATCCCCAGGGGTGAAAACCCAGCATTTT
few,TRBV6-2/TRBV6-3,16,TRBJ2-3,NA,CASSKLPTDHTDTQYF,TGTGCCAGCAGCAAGTTGCCGACAGATCATACAGATACGCAGTATTTT
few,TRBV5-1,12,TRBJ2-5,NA,CASSPSPETQYF,TGCGCCAGCAGCCCCTCCCCGGAGACCCAGTACTTC
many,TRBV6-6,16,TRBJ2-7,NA,CASRADGGESLYEQYF,TGTGCCAGCAGAGCCGATGGCGGGGAGTCGCTCTACGAGCAGTACTTC
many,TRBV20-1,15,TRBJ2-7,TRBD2,CSARDGTSGSYEQYF,TGCAGTGCTAGAGATGGGACTAGCGGCTCCTACGAGCAGTACTTC
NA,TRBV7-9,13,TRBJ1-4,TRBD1,CASSPGQVEKLFF,TGTGCCAGCAGCCCCGGACAGGTCGAAAAACTGTTTTTT
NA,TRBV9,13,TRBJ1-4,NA,CASSVGGSEKLFF,TGTGCCAGCAGCGTAGGCGGCAGCGAAAAACTGTTTTTT
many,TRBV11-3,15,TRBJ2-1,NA,CASSFAGTPGIEQFF,TGTGCCAGCAGCTTCGCCGGGACTCCCGGGATTGAGCAGTTCTTC
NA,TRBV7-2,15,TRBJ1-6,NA,CASSARTANNSPLHF,TGTGCCAGCAGCGCTCGGACGGCGAATAATTCACCCCTCCACTTT